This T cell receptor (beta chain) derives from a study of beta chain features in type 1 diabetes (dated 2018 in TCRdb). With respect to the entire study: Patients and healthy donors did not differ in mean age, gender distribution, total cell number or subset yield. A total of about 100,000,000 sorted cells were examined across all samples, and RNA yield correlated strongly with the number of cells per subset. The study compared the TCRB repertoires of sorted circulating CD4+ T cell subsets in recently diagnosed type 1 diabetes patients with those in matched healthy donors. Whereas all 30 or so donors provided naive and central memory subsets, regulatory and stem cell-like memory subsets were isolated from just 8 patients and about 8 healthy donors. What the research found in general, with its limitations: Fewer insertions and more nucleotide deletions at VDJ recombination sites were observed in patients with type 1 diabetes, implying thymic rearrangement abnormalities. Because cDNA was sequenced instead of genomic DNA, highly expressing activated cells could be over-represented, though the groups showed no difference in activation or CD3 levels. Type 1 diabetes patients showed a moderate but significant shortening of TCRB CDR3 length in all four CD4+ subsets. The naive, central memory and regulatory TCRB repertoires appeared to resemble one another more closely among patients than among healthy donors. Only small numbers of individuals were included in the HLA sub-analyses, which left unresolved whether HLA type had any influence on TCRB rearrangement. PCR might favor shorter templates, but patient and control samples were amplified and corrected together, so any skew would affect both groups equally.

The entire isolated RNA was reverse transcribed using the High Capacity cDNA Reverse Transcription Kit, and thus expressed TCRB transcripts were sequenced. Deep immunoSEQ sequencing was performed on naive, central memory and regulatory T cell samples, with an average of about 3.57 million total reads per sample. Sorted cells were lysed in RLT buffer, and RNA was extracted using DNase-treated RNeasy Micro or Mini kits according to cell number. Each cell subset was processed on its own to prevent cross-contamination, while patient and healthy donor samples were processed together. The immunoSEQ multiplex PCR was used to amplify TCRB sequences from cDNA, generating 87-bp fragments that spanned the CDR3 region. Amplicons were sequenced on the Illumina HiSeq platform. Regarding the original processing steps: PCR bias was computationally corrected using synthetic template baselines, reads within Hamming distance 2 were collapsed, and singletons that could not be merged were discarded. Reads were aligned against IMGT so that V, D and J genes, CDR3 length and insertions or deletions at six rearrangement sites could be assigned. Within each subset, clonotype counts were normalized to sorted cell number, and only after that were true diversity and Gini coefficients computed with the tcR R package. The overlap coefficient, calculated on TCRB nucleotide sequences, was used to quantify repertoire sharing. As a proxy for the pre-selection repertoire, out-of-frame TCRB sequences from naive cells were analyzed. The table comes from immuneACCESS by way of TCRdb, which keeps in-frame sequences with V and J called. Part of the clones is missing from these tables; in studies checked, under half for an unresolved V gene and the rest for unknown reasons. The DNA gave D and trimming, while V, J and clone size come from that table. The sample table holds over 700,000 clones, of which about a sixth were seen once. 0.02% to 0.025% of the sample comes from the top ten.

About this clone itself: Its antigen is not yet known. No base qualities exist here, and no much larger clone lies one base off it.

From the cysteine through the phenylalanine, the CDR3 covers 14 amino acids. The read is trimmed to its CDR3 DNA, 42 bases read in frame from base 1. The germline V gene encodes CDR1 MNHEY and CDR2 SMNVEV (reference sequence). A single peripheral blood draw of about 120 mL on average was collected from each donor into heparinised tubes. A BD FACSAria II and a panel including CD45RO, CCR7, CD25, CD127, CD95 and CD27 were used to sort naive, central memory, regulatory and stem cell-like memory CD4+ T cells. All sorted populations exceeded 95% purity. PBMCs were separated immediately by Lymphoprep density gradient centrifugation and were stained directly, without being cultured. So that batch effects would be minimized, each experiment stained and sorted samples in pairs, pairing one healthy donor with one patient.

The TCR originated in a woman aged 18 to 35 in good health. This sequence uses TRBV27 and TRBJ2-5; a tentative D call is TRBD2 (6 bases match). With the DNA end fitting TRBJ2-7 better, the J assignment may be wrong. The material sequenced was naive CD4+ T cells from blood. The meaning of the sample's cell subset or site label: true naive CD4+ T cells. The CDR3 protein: CASRRSGSSYEQYF. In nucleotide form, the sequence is TGTGCCAGCAGACGTAGCGGAAGCTCCTACGAGCAGTACTTC.